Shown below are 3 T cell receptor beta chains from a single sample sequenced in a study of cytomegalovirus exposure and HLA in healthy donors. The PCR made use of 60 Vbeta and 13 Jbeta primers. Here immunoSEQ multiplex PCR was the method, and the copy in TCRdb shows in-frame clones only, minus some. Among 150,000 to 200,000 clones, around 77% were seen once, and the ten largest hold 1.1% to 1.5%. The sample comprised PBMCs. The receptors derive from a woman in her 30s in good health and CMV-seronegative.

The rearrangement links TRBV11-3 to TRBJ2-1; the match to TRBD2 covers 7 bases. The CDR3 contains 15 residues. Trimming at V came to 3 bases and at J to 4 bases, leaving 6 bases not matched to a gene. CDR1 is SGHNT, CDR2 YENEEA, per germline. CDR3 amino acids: CASSLGRASYNEQFF. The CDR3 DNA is TGTGCCAGCAGCTTGGGGAGGGCGTCATACAATGAGCAGTTCTTC.

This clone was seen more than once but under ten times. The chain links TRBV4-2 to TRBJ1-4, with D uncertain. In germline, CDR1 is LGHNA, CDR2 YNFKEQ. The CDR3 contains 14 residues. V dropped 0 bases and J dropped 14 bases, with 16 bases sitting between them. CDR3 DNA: TGTGCCAGCAGCCAAGACCCCAATTCCGGGAGTCTGTTTTTT. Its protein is CASSQDPNSGSLFF.

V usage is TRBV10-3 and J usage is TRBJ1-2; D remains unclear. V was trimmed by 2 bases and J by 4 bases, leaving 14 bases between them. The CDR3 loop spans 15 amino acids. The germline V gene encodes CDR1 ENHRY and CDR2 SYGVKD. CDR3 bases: TGTGCCATCAGTGAGCCCTCCCCGAAACTCTATGGCTACACCTTC. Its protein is CAISEPSPKLYGYTF.